This T cell receptor beta chain was profiled in a study of prognosis after radiotherapy for stage I lung cancer. Turning to the study itself: Among the patients, roughly seven had squamous cell carcinoma and twelve had adenocarcinoma. In 3 to 5 fractions, radiotherapy was administered as SBRT with a biologically effective dose of at least 100 Gy.

The authors amplified TCR beta CDR3 from genomic DNA using two-round multiplex PCR. Primers were specific to each TRBV and TRBJ gene in first-round PCR. TCRdb analysed the multiplex PCR reads with MiXCR anew, one entry per CDR3 protein. The data hold 20,000 to 30,000 distinct CDR3 sequences, with just over 40% observed a single time. Whole-study findings and limits: There was no determination made of whether the expanded TCR clones were tumor-specific. Patients' TRBV and TRBJ gene usage reportedly differed by presence or absence of metastases.

At least ten counts were recorded for this clonotype. Its antigen is unidentified. This TCR came from a donor of 50 years or more with non-small cell lung cancer. This specimen was PBMCs, taken before or after stereotactic body radiation therapy (not recorded which).

CDR3 protein: CASINDRLYTEAFF. CDR3 DNA sequence: TGTGCCAGCATTAACGACAGGCTATACACTGAAGCTTTCTTT. The J gene is TRBJ1-1, the V gene TRBV2; D perhaps matches TRBD1 (6 bases). V was shortened by 7 bases and J by 3 bases, with 15 bases between the two germline ends. Germline V gives CDR1 SNHLY, CDR2 FYNNEI. CDR3 length: 14 amino acids. Full variable domain (outside the CDR3, taken from reference TRBV2 and TRBJ1-1): EPEVTQTPSHQVTQMGQEVILRCVPISNHLYFYWYRQILGQKVEFLVSFYNNEISEKSEIFDDQFSVERPDGSNFTLKIRSTKLEDSAMYFCASINDRLYTEAFFGQGTRLTVV.